In its sample, the clone carrying this T cell receptor beta chain was seen a few times. This entry comes from a study of shared T cell receptors in the human thymus. Data came from immunoSEQ multiplex PCR; TCRdb stores just in-frame clones and leaves some out. The sample lists approximately 580,000 clones; 75% to 80% were seen once. Trimming removed 10 bases at V and 7 bases at J, with 17 bases between. Germline V lookup: CDR1 LNHDA, CDR2 SQIVND (reference sequence). The CDR3 is made up of 12 amino acids. The data were also submitted as part of a second study, on human thymus T cells.

This chain connects TRBV19 to TRBJ2-7; TRBD1 is a possible D gene (7 bases). The sample taken for sequencing was thymocytes. This TCR was recovered from a boy in the first two years of life with a congenital heart defect. CDR3 loop: CATGGQTDEQYF. The DNA for the CDR3 is TGTGCCACCGGGGGACAGACCGATGAGCAGTACTTC.